A single sample gave rise to the 10 T cell receptor beta chains below, sequenced in a study of blood T cells in healthy people across ages. A second PCR, run for roughly 6 to 11 cycles, used a sample-barcoded 5' primer plus a J-beta primer mix. TCRdb redid the calling of the 5' RACE reads with MiXCR, one entry per CDR3 protein. In the table there are about 1.8 million distinct CDR3 sequences, approximately 50% of which are singletons. The sample comprised blood. These receptors were collected from a woman in her thirties or forties in good health.

This clonotype was found a few times. The J gene is TRBJ2-7, the V gene TRBV11-3; tentatively, D is TRBD1 or TRBD2 (5 bases each). Trimming stripped 5 bases from V and 3 bases from J, with 17 bases between. Germline CDR1 reads SGHNT; CDR2 reads YENEEA. This CDR3 comprises 15 residues. The chain's CDR3 is CASSPSKGTVYEQYF. The DNA of the CDR3 is TGTGCCAGCAGCCCTAGTAAGGGGACCGTCTACGAGCAGTACTTC.

This chain connects TRBV4-3 to TRBJ2-1, with 12 bases matching TRBD2. The CDR3 has 15 residues. Germline values: CDR1 LGHNA, CDR2 YSLEER. The junction had 6 bases not matched to a gene; V was cut back by 4 bases and J by 8 bases. CDR3 sequence reads: CASSRGLAGKDEQFF. The CDR3 coding sequence is TGCGCCAGCAGCCGAGGACTAGCGGGGAAAGATGAGCAGTTCTTC.

The rearrangement links TRBV7-2 to TRBJ2-3; D not certain. CDR3 length equals 16 residues. Trimming left V 1 base short and J 3 bases short, with 14 bases between. The germline V gene encodes CDR1 SGHTA and CDR2 FQGNSA. For the CDR3, the DNA is TGTGCCAGCAGCTTAGGGGATGGTAGTAGGACAGATACGCAGTATTTT. Translated, it gives CASSLGDGSRTDTQYF.

The chain has TRBV7-9 and TRBJ2-3; 9 bases agree with TRBD2. The CDR3 covers 17 residues. The V and J ends lost 5 bases and 3 bases, in that order; junction bases with no gene match: 12. Germline V lookup: CDR1 SEHNR, CDR2 FQNEAQ (reference sequence). CDR3 amino acids: CASSPPETSGWTDTQYF. CDR3 in DNA: TGTGCCAGCAGCCCTCCAGAGACTAGCGGATGGACAGATACGCAGTATTTT.

This clonotype turned up a few times. The chain has TRBV12-3 or TRBV12-4 and TRBJ2-5; no definite D call. Trimming left V 6 bases short and J 4 bases short, with 18 bases between. The CDR3 is 15 amino acids. CDR3 sequence (DNA): TGTGCCAGCAGCCCGACTGGGGAAGGTGCAGAGACCCAGTACTTC. This translates into CASSPTGEGAETQYF.

The sample holds a few counts of this clonotype. V is TRBV6-6 and J is TRBJ1-1; TRBD1 agrees at 10 bases. Trimming at V came to 6 bases and at J to 3 bases, leaving 4 bases not matched to a gene. Germline loops: CDR1 MNHNY, CDR2 SVGAGI (reference sequence). This CDR3 contains 14 residues. DNA for the CDR3: TGTGCCAGCAGCTGGACAGGGGGGGACACTGAAGCTTTCTTT. It is translated as CASSWTGGDTEAFF.

This chain connects TRBV2 to TRBJ2-7, with D perhaps TRBD1 (6 bases). Near its end, the DNA agrees better with TRBJ2-5, so the J call may be wrong. Germline V CDR1 and CDR2: SNHLY, FYNNEI. This CDR3 has 13 amino acids. Here the CDR3 DNA reads TGTGCCAGCCTAAGCGGCAGGGGAGAGACCCAGTACTTC. Translating it yields CASLSGRGETQYF.

This rearrangement joins TRBV7-3 to TRBJ2-5; D gene unclear. Germline V gene data show CDR1 as SGHTA and CDR2 as FQGTGA. CDR3 length equals 13 residues. V lost 5 bases to trimming and J lost 4 bases, with 11 bases between them. The CDR3 loop reads CASSPHLRETQYF. For the CDR3, the DNA is TGTGCCAGCAGCCCCCATTTAAGAGAGACCCAGTACTTC.

This chain links TRBV6-6 with TRBJ2-3; weak D call: TRBD2 (7 bases). V lost 7 bases, J lost 1 base, and 12 bases lay in between. CDR3 length equals 14 residues. CDR1 is MNHNY and CDR2 is SVGAGI in the germline V gene (reference sequence). CDR3: CASTWGGGTDTQYF. The CDR3 DNA sequence: TGTGCCAGCACCTGGGGGGGCGGCACAGATACGCAGTATTTT.

V usage is TRBV9 and J usage is TRBJ2-1; the match to TRBD2 covers 9 bases. The DNA matches TRBJ2-7 better at its end, which makes the J call doubtful. From germline, CDR1 is SGDLS and CDR2 YYNGEE. This CDR3 comprises 15 residues. The DNA of the CDR3 is TGTGCCAGCAGCGTGAGGGCGGGGGGGCCTGTCGAGCAGTACTTC. Translating it yields CASSVRAGGPVEQYF.